This TCR beta chain came from a study of patients and donors after allogeneic stem cell transplantation. This CDR3 is 14 amino acids long. The V gene end was trimmed by 7 bases and the J gene end by 9 bases; junction bases not matched to a gene: 12. Germline CDR1 MGHDK, CDR2 SYGVNS. MiXCR, run by TCRdb on the RT-PCR reads, gives a single entry per CDR3 protein. The table includes about 960,000 distinct CDR3 sequences, about 20% detected once. The V and J genes are TRBV25-1 and TRBJ2-1, with 7 positions matching TRBD2. The specimen was blood, either unsorted or a sorted T cell fraction (not recorded which). This sequence originates from a human donor who was either an allogeneic HSCT recipient or a stem cell or donor lymphocyte infusion donor (not recorded which). It is not recorded whose cells these are; they may come from a transplant donor. The CDR3 bases are TGTGCCAGCACCCCACCCGGGGGGTCCTTTGAGCAGTTCTTC. As protein: CASTPPGGSFEQFF.